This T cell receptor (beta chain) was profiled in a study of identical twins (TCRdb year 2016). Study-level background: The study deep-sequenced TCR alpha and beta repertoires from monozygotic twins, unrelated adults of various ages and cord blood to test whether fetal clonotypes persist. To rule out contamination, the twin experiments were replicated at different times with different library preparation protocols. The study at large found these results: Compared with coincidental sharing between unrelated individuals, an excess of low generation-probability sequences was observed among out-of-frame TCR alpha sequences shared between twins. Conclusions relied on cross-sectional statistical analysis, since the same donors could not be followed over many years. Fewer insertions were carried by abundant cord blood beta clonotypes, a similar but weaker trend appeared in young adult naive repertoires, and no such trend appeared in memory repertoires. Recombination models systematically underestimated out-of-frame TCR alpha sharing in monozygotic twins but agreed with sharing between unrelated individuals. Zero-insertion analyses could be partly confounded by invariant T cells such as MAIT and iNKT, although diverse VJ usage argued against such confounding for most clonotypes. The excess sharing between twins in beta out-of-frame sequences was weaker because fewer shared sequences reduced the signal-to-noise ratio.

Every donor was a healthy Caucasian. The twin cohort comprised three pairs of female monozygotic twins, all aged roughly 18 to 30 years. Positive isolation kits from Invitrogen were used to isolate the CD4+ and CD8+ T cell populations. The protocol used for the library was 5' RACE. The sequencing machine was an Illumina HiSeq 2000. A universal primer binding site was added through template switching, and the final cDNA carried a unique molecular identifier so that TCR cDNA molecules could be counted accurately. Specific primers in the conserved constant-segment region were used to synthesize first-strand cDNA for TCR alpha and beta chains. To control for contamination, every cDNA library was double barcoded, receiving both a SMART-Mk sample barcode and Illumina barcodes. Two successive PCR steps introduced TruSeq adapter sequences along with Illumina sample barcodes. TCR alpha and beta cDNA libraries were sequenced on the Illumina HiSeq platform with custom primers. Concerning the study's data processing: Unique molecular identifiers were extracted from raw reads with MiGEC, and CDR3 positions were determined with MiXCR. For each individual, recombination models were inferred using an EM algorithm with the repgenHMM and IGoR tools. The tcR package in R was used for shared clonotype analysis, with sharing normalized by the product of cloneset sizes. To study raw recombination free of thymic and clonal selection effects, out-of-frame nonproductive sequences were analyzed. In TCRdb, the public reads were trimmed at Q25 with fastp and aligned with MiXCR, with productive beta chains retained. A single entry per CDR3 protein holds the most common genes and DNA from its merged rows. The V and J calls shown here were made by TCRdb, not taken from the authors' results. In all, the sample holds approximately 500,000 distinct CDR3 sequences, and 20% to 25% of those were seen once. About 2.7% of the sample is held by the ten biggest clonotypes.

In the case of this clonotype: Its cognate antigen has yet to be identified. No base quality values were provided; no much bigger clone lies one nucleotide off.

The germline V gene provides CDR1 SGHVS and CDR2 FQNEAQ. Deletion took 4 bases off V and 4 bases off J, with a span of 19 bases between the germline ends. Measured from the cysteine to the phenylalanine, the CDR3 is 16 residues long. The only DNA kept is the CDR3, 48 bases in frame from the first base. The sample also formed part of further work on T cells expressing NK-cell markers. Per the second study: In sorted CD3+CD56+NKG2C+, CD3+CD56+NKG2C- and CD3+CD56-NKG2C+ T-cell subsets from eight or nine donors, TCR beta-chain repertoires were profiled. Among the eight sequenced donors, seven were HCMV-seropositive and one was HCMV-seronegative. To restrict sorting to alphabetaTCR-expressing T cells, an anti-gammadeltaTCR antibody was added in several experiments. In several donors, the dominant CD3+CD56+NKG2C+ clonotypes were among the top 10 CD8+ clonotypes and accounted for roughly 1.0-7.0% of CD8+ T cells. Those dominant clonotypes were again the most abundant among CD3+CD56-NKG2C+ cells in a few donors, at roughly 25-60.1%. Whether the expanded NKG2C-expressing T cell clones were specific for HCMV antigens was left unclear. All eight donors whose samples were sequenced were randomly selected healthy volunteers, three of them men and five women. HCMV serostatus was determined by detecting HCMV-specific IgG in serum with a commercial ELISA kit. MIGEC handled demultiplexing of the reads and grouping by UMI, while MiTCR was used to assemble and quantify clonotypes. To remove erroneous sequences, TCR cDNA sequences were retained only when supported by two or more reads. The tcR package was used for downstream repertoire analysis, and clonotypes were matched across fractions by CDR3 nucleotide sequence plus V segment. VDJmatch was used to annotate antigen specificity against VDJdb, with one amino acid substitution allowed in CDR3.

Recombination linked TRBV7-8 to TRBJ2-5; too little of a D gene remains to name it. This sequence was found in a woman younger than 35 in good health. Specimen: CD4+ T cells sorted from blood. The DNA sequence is TGTGCCAGCAGCTACACGGGTGGGCAAGTCAGAGAGACCCAGTACTTC. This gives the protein CASSYTGGQVRETQYF.